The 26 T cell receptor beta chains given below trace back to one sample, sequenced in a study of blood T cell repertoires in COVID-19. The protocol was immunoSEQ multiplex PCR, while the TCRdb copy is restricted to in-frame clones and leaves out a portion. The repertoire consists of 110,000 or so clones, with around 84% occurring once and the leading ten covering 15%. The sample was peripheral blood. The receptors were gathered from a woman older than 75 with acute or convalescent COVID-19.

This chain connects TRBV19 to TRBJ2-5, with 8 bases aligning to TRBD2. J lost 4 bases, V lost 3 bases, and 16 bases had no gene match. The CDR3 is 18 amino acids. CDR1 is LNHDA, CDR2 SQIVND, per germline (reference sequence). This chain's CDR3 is CASSMTPFGGRSGETQYF. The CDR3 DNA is TGTGCCAGTAGTATGACCCCTTTTGGCGGGAGGTCGGGAGAGACCCAGTACTTC. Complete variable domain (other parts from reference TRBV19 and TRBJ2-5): DGGITQSPKYLFRKEGQNVTLSCEQNLNHDAMYWYRQDPGQGLRLIYYSQIVNDFQKGDIAEGYSVSREKKESFPLTVTSAQKNPTAFYLCASSMTPFGGRSGETQYFGPGTRLLVL.

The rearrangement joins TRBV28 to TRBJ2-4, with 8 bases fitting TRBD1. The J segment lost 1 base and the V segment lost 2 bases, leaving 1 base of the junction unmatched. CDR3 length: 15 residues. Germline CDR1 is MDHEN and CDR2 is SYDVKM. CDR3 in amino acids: CASSLQGAAKNIQYF. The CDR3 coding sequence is TGTGCCAGCAGTTTACAGGGGGCGGCCAAAAACATTCAGTACTTC.

CDR3 protein: CATSDDRTSGTYNEQFF. The CDR3 DNA sequence: TGTGCCACCAGTGATGACCGGACTAGCGGGACCTACAATGAGCAGTTCTTC. V gene TRBV24-1 combines with J gene TRBJ2-1; TRBD2 matches 12 bases. Germline lookup yields CDR1 KGHDR and CDR2 SFDVKD. Trimming at V came to 3 bases and at J to 2 bases, leaving 4 bases not matched to a gene. This CDR3 has 17 amino acids.

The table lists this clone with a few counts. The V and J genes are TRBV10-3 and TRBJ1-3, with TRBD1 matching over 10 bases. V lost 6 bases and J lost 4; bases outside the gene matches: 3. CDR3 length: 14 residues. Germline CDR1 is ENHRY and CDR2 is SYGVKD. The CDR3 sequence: CAISGTGDGNTIYF. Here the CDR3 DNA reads TGTGCCATCAGCGGGACAGGGGACGGAAACACCATATATTTT.

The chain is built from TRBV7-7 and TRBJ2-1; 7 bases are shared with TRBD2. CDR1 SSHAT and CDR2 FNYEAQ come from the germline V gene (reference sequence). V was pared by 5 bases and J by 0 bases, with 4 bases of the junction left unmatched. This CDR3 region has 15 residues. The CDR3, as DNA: TGTGCCAGCAGCACCGGGACTACCTCCTACAATGAGCAGTTCTTC. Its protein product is CASSTGTTSYNEQFF.

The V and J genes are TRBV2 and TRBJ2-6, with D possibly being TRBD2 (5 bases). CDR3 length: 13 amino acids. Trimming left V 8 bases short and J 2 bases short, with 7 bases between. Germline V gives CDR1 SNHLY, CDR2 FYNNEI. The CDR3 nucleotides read TGTGCCAGCCAGGAGGCTGGGGCCAACGTCCTGACTTTC. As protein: CASQEAGANVLTF.

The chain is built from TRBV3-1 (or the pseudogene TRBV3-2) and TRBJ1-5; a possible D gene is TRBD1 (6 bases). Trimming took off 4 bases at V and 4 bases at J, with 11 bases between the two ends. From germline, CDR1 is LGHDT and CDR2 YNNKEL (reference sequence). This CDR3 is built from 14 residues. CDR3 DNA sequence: TGTGCCAGCAGCCTCAGGGGTCCGAATCAGCCCCAGCATTTT. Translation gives CASSLRGPNQPQHF.

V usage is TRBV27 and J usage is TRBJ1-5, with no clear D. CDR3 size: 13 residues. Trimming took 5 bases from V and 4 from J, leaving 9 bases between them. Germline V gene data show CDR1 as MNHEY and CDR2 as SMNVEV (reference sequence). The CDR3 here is CASSRSENQPQHF. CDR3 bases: TGTGCCAGCAGTCGGTCGGAGAATCAGCCCCAGCATTTT.

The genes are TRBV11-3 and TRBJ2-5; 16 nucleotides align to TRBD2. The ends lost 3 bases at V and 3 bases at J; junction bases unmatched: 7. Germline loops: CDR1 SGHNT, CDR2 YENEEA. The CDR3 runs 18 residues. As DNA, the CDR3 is TGTGCCAGCAGCTTCCTGGCGGGACTAGCGGGAGGGAAAGAGACCCAGTACTTC. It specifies CASSFLAGLAGGKETQYF.

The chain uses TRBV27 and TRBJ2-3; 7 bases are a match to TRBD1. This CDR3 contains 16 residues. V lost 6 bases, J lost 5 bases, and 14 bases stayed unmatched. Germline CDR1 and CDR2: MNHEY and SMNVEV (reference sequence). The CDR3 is CASRSAPATGEDTQYF. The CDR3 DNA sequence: TGTGCCAGCAGGTCCGCCCCCGCTACAGGGGAAGATACGCAGTATTTT.

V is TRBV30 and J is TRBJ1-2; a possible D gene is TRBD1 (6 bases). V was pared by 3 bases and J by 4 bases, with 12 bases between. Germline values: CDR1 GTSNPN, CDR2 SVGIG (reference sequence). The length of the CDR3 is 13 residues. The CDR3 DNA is TGTGCCTGGAGCGGGGGGCTACTCTATGGCTACACCTTC. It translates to CAWSGGLLYGYTF.

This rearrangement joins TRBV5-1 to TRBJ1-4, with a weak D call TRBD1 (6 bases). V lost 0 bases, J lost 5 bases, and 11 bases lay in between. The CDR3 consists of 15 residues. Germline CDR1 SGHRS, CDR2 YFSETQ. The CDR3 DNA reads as TGCGCCAGCAGCTTGGGTACAGGGTGGAATGAAAAACTGTTTTTT. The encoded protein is CASSLGTGWNEKLFF.

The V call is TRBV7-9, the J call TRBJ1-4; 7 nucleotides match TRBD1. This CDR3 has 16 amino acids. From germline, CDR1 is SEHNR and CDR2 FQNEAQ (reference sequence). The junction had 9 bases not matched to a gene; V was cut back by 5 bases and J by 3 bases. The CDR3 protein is CASSTSIGQANEKLFF. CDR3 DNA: TGTGCCAGCAGCACTAGCATCGGACAGGCTAATGAAAAACTGTTTTTT. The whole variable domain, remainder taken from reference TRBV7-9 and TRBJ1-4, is DTGVSQNPRHKITKRGQNVTFRCDPISEHNRLYWYRQTLGQGPEFLTYFQNEAQLEKSRLLSDRFSAERPKGSFSTLEIQRTEQGDSAMYLCASSTSIGQANEKLFFGSGTQLSVL.

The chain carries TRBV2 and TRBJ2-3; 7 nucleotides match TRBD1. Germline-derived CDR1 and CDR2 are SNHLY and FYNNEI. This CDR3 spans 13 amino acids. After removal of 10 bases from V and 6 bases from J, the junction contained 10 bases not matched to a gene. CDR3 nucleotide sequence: TGTGCCACCAAAGGACAGGCCATGGATACGCAGTATTTT. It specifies CATKGQAMDTQYF.

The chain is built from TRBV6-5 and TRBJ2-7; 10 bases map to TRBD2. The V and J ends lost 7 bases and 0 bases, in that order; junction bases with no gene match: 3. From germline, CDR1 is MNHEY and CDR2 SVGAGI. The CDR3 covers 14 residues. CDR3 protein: CASTRTSGSYEQYF. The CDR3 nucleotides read TGTGCCAGCACTAGGACTAGCGGCTCCTACGAGCAGTACTTC.

DNA of the CDR3: TGTGCCAGCAGCCCGAGCGGGGAAAGCTATGGCTACACCTTC. Translated, it gives CASSPSGESYGYTF. The V call is TRBV6-5, the J call TRBJ1-2, with D uncertain. V dropped 6 bases and J dropped 4 bases, with 15 bases sitting between them. Per germline, CDR1 MNHEY and CDR2 SVGAGI. There are 14 residues in the CDR3.

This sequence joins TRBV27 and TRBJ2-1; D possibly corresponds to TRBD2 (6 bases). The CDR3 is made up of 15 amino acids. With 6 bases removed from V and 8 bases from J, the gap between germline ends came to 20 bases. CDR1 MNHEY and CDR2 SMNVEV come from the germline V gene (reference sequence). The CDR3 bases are TGTGCCAGCAGAGTACTAGCCCTTGGGGGTGATGAGCAGTTCTTC. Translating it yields CASRVLALGGDEQFF.

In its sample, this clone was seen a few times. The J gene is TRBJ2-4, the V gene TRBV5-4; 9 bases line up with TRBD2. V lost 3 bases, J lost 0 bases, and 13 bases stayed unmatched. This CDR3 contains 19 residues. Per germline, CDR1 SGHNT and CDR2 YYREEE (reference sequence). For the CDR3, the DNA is TGTGCCAGCAGCTCGGGTAGCGGGAGTTTGGGGATAGCCAAAAACATTCAGTACTTC. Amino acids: CASSSGSGSLGIAKNIQYF.

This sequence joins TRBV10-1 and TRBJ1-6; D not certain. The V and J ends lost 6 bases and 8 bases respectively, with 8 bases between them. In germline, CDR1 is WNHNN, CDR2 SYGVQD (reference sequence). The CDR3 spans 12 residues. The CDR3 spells CASSLRDSPLHF. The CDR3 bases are TGCGCCAGCAGCCTACGGGATTCACCCCTCCACTTT.

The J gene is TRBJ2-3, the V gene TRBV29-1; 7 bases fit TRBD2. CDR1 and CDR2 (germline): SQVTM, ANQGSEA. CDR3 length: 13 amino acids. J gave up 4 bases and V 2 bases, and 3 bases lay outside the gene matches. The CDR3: CSVERAGADTQYF. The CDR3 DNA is TGCAGCGTTGAAAGGGCGGGAGCAGATACGCAGTATTTT.

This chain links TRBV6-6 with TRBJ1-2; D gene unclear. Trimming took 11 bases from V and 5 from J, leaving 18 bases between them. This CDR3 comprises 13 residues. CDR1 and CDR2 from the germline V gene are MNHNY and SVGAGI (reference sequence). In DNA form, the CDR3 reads TGTGCCGTCAGCACCGCCAGCGCGTATGGCTACACCTTC. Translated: CAVSTASAYGYTF.

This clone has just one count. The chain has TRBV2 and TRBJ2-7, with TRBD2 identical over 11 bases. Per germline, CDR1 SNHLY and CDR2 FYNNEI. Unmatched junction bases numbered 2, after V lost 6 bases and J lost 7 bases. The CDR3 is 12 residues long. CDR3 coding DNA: TGTGCCAGCAGGACTAGCGGGAATGAGCAGTACTTC. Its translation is CASRTSGNEQYF.

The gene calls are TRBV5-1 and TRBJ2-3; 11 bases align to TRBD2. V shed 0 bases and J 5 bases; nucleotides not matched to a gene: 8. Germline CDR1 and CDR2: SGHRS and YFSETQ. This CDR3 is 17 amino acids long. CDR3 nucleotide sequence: TGCGCCAGCAGCTTGGAACTAGCGGGGGCCGGCGGAGATACGCAGTATTTT. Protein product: CASSLELAGAGGDTQYF.

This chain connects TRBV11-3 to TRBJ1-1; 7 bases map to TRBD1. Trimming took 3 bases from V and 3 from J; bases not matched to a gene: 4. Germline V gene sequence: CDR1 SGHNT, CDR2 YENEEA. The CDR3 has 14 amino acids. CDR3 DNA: TGTGCCAGCAGCTTGCAGGGGGAACACACTGAAGCTTTCTTT. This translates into CASSLQGEHTEAFF.

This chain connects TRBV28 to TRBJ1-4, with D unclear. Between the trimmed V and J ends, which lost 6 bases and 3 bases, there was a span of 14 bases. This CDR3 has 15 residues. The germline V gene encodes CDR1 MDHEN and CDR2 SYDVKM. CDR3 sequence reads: CASSEMVESNEKLFF. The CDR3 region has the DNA TGTGCCAGCAGCGAGATGGTTGAGTCTAATGAAAAACTGTTTTTT.

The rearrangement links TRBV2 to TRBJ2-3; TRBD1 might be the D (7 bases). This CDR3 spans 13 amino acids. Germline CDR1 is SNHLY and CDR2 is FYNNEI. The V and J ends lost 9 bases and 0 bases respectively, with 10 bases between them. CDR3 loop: CASAGGSTDTQYF. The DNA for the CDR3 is TGTGCCAGTGCAGGGGGGAGCACAGATACGCAGTATTTT.